Sequencing of this TCR beta chain was carried out in a study of shared clonotypes between healthy human individuals. Study-level findings and limits: Clonotypes shared by all four donors outscored non-shared clonotypes in generation probability. A limitation of the genetic and exposure-history diversity represented arose from few donors. Naive CD4 clonotypes overlapped across a few donors at about 5.3%.

TCRdb keeps only in-frame clones here, not all; method: immunoSEQ multiplex PCR. The sample has 2 million to 2.5 million clones, just under 95% seen once; the top ten hold approximately 0.4%. Comments on this clone: The antigen is unknown.

This CDR3 is built from 17 residues. The germline V gene encodes CDR1 MNHEY and CDR2 SMNVEV (reference sequence). Deletions cut 5 bases from V and 8 bases from J, with 27 bases between. The source is a man between 18 and 35 years old in good health. Some clones in this sample may be carry-over from other donors' samples. The V call is TRBV27, the J call TRBJ1-2; perhaps TRBD1 as D (5 bases). The sequenced sample was naive CD4+ T cells from PBMCs. The subset: CD45RA+ positively selected. CDR3 nucleotide sequence: TGTGCCAGCAGTCCTAGGGGCGCGACCCGAGGGGCGCGAGGCTACACCTTC. This gives the protein CASSPRGATRGARGYTF.